The entry that follows covers one T cell receptor (beta chain) sequence. This clonotype showed up many times. Its antigen target is currently unknown. Base-call qualities are not available, and no considerably larger clone is one nucleotide away. The sample belongs to a study of human T cells and chemical hapten exposure (dated by TCRdb to 2020 to 2022). The study in broad terms: For sensitization, 2% DPC in acetone was applied to a roughly 2 cm by roughly 2 cm area of upper inner arm skin. Patients additionally received weekly therapeutic DPC doses to the scalp throughout the roughly 25-week study period. Patient blood was sampled pre-sensitization (week 0) and at 2, 6 and about 24 weeks after DPC sensitization. This study followed changes in the peripheral blood TCR repertoire in vivo during primary and secondary sensitization of alopecia patients to the hapten diphenylcyclopropenone (DPC). The patient cohort, mostly female, included alopecia areata with under or over 50% scalp involvement, alopecia totalis and alopecia universalis. For TCR sequencing, blood came from about 29 alopecia patients at anywhere from one to four time points (pre-sensitization, 2, 6 and 24 weeks). Patch testing on the upper back used Finn chambers containing 0.01% DPC, with scoring done after 6 days according to International Contact Dermatitis Research Group standards. Libraries were combined into a pool for sequencing, and differences in TCR yield between samples came mainly from small differences in library volumes within the pool.

The time point label for this specimen denotes: patch test 3, about 24 weeks after DPC sensitization. Explained via the paper, the treatment or condition label denotes: therapeutic diphenylcyclopropenone sensitization with weekly scalp DPC. Blood at each patch-test visit was drawn before the patch test was applied. Patients were considered eligible if aged 18 to 70, diagnosed with alopecia and deemed suitable for DPC therapy, and patients were excluded if pregnant. Total RNA was extracted from unfractionated whole blood collected in Tempus Blood RNA tubes. Library construction relied on RACE. The data were produced on a NextSeq 500. During library preparation, unique molecular identifiers were attached to individual cDNA molecules so that TCRs could be counted quantitatively and reproducibly. Both TCR alpha and TCR beta chains were sequenced from each blood RNA sample. Under the source paper's analysis protocol: Samples had a median of roughly 99,000 TCRs, with a range from roughly 23,224 to 700,000. V, J and CDR3 annotation of the TCR reads was carried out using the Decombinator software suite. For PS versus PT1 abundance plots, all samples were subsampled to the same number of TCRs (28,000). Expanded TCRs were defined as absent before sensitization and observed at least eight times at the 2-week time point. TCRdb's own reprocessing of the public reads used fastp at Q25 and MiXCR and kept productive beta chains. Under each unique CDR3 protein, matching rows form one entry showing the most common genes and DNA. What appears here as the V and J calls and clone size reflects TCRdb's work, not the paper's. In this sample the table shows some 74,000 distinct CDR3 sequences, 10% to 15% of which occur a single time. Roughly 5.9% of the sample rests with the top ten.

The study at large found these results: The number of PT1 expanded TCRs positively correlated with patch test score, significant at thresholds 8, 16 and 32 but not 4. Compared with pre-sensitization or healthy control sets, expanded TCRs formed significantly more large CDR3 similarity clusters, which is consistent with antigen-driven responses. DPC sensitization did not change the number of TCRs with a frequency above 1 in 1000, and there was no evidence of changes in global repertoire structure. After repeated subsampling, changes were observed in the strength of the expansion versus patch-test correlation and in the threshold at which the correlation became significant. Because all patients had alopecia, a presumed autoimmune disease, the immune response of the patients might differ from that of healthy individuals.

The junction shows trimming of 1 base on V and 4 bases on J, and the gene matches do not reach 13 bases of it. Looking up the germline V gene (reference sequence) yields CDR1 DFQATT and CDR2 SNEGSKA. CDR3 length: 17 amino acids, cysteine to phenylalanine. Here the CDR3 DNA is all that survives: 51 bases in frame from base 1. The rearranged chain carries TRBV20-1 and TRBJ1-5; TRBD1 aligns with 7 central bases. This receptor was taken from a woman aged 50 to 60 with alopecia areata. Some clones in this sample may be carry-over from other donors' samples. The sample consisted of whole blood, taken in connection with sensitization to the hapten diphenylcyclopropenone (DPC). The DNA is as follows: TGCAGTGCTAGAGGGGGGCGAGCCAAGGGGGCGAATCAGCCCCAGCATTTT. It codes for CSARGGRAKGANQPQHF.